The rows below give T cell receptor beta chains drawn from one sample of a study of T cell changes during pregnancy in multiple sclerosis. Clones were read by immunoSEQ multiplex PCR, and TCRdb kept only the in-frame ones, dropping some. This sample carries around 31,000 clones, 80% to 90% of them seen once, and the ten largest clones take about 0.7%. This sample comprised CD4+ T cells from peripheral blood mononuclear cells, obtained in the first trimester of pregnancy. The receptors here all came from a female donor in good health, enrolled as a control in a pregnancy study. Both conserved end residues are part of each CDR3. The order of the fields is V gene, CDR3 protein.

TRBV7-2 CASSLDRTRGDTQYF
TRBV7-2 CASSLDIGFQETQYF
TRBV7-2 CASHHGGSAGANVLTF
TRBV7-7 CASSSSPGTEAFF
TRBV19 CASSSQGKDYGYTF
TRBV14 CASTGQLEETQYF
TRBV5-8 CASSLPGQGSEAFF
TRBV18 CASSRGGTNEKLFF
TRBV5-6 CASSPTGAGQPQHF
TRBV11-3 CASSSGTLGSPLHF
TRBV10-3 CAIRTRDRDDEQFF
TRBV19 CASTPNGGGNQPQHF
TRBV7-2 CASSRNGVQETQYF
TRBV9 CASSPSPREGDTQYF
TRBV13 CASSTNRQDGYTF